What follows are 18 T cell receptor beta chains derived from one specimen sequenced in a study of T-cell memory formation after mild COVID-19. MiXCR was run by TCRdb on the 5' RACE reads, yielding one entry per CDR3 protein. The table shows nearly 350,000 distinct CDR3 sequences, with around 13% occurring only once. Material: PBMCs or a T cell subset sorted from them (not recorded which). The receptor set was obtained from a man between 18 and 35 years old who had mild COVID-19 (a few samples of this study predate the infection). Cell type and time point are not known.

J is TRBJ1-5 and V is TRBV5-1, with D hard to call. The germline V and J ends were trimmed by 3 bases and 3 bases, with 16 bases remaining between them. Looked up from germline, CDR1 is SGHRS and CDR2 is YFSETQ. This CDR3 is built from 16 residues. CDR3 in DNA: TGCGCCAGCAGCTCCCCGCGGAGGCGGTACAATCAGCCCCAGCATTTT. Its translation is CASSSPRRRYNQPQHF.

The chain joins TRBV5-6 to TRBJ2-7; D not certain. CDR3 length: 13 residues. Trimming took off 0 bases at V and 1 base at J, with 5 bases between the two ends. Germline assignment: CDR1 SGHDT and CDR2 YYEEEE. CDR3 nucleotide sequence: TGTGCCAGCAGCTTGGTGCAATCCTACGAGCAGTACTTC. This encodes CASSLVQSYEQYF.

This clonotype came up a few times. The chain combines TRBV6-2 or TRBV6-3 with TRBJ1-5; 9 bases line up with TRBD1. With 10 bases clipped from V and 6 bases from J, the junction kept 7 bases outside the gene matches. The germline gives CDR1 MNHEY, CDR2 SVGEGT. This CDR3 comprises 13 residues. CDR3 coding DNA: TGTGCCACCGGACAGGGGATGATTCAGCCCCAGCATTTT. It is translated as CATGQGMIQPQHF.

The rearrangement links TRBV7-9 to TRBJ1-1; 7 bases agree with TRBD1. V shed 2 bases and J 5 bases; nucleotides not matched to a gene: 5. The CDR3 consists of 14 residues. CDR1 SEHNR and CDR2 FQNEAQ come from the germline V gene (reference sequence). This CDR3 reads CASSLRGGGTEAFF. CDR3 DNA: TGTGCCAGCAGCTTAAGAGGGGGCGGTACTGAAGCTTTCTTT.

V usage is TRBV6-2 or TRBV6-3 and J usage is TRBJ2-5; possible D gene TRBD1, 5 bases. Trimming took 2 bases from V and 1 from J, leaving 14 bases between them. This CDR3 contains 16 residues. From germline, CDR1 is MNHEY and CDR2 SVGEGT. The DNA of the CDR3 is TGTGCCAGCAGTTACCCAGAGTTGGACACCCAAGAGACCCAGTACTTC. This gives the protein CASSYPELDTQETQYF.

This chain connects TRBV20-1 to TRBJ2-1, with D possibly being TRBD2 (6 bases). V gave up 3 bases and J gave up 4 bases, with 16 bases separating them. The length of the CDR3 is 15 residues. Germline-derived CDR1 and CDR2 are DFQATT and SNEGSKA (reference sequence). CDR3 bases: TGCAGTGCTAGCGATGTGGGGGGATATTACAATGAGCAGTTCTTC. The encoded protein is CSASDVGGYYNEQFF.

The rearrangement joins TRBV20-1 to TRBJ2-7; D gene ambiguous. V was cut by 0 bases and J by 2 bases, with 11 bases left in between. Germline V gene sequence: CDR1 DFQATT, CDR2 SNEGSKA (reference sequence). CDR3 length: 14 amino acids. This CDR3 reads CSARDLASPYEQYF. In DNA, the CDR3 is TGCAGTGCTAGAGATCTGGCTTCCCCCTACGAGCAGTACTTC.

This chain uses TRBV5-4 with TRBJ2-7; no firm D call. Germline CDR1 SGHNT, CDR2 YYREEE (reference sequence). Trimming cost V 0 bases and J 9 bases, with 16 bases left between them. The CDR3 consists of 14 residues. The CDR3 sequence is CASSLGTGREVQYF. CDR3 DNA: TGTGCCAGCAGCTTGGGGACGGGCAGAGAAGTGCAGTACTTC.

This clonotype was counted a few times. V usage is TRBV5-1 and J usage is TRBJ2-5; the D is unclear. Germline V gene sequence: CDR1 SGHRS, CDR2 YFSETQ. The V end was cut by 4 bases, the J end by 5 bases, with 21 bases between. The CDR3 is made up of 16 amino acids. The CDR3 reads CASSRASWPDGETQYF. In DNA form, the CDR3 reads TGCGCCAGCAGCCGCGCTTCCTGGCCCGACGGGGAGACCCAGTACTTC.

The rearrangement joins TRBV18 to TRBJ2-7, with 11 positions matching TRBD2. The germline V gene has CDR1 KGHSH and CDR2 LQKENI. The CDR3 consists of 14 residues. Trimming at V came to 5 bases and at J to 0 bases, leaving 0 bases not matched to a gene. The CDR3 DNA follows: TGTGCCAGCTCAACTAGCGGGAGCTCCTACGAGCAGTACTTC. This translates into CASSTSGSSYEQYF. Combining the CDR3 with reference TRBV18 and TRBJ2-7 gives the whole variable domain NAGVMQNPRHLVRRRGQEARLRCSPMKGHSHVYWYRQLPEEGLKFMVYLQKENIIDESGMPKERFSAEFPKEGPSILRIQQVVRGDSAAYFCASSTSGSSYEQYFGPGTRLTVT.

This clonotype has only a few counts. In DNA, the CDR3 is TGTGCCAGCAGTTACCCCGGGCGCGGCCTGGAGACCCAGTACTTC. Translation gives CASSYPGRGLETQYF. V and J are TRBV6-5 and TRBJ2-5; no firm D call. There are 15 residues in the CDR3. V was trimmed by 2 bases and J by 5 bases, leaving 15 bases between them. Germline CDR1 and CDR2: MNHEY and SVGAGI.

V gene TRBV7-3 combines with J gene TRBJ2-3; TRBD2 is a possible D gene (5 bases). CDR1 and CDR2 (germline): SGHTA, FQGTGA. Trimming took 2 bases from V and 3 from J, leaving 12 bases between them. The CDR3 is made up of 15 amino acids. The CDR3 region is CASSLLARGTDTQYF. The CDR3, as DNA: TGTGCCAGCAGCTTACTGGCCCGGGGAACAGATACGCAGTATTTT. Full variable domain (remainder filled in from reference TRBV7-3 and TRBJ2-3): GAGVSQTPSNKVTEKGKYVELRCDPISGHTALYWYRQSLGQGPEFLIYFQGTGAADDSGLPNDRFFAVRPEGSVSTLKIQRTERGDSAVYLCASSLLARGTDTQYFGPGTRLTVL.

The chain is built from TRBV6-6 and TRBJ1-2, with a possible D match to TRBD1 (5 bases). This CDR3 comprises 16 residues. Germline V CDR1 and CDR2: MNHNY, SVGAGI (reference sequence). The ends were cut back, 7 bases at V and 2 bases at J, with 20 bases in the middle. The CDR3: CASNNYGGAGNYGYTF. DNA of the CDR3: TGTGCCAGCAACAATTACGGAGGGGCAGGGAACTATGGCTACACCTTC.

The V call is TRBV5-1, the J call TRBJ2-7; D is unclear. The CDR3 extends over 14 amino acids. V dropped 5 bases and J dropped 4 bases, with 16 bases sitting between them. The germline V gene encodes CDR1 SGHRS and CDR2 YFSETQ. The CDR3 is CASSLMDRAYEQYF. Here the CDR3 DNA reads TGCGCCAGCAGTCTTATGGACCGAGCTTACGAGCAGTACTTC.

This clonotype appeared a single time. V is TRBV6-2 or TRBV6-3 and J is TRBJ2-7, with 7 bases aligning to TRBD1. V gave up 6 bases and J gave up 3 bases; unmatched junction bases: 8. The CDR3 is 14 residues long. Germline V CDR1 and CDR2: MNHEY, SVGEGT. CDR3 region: CASRSPGQYYEQYF. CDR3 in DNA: TGTGCCAGCAGGTCACCGGGACAGTACTACGAGCAGTACTTC.

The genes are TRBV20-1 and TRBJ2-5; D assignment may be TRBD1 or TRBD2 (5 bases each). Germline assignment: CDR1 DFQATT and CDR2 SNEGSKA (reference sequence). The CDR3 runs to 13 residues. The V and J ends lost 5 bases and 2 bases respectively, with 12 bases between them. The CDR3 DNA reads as TGCAGTGCTGGGACGAGTTCGCAAGAGACCCAGTACTTC. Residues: CSAGTSSQETQYF.

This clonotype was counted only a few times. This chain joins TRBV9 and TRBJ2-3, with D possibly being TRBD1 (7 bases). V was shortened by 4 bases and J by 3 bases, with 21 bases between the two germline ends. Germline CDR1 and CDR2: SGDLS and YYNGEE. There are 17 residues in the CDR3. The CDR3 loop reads CASSQARGAVRTDTQYF. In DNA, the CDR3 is TGTGCCAGCAGCCAGGCCAGGGGGGCCGTACGGACAGATACGCAGTATTTT. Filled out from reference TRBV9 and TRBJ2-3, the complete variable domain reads DSGVTQTPKHLITATGQRVTLRCSPRSGDLSVYWYQQSLDQGLQFLIQYYNGEERAKGNILERFSAQQFPDLHSELNLSSLELGDSALYFCASSQARGAVRTDTQYFGPGTRLTVL.

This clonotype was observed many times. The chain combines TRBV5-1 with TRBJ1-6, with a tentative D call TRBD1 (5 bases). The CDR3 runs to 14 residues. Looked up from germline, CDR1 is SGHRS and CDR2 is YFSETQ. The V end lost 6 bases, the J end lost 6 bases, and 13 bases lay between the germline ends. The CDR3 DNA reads TGCGCCAGCAAGGGGAGCCTGGGTAATTCACCCCTCCACTTT. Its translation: CASKGSLGNSPLHF.